Shown below are 13 T cell receptor beta chains from a single sample sequenced in a study of blood T cell repertoires in COVID-19. Sequencing used immunoSEQ multiplex PCR; TCRdb keeps in-frame clones, though not all of them. Here the sample spans about 200,000 clones, roughly 85% being singletons. The source material was peripheral blood. These receptors originate from a man younger than 45 who had recovered from COVID-19.

This chain uses TRBV11-3 with TRBJ2-2; 8 positions agree with TRBD2. This CDR3 spans 16 amino acids. The junction had 3 bases not matched to a gene; V was cut back by 3 bases and J by 0 bases. Germline CDR1 is SGHNT and CDR2 is YENEEA. The CDR3 sequence is CASSFDGGANTGELFF. The DNA for the CDR3 is TGTGCCAGCAGCTTTGACGGGGGGGCGAACACCGGGGAGCTGTTTTTT.

This clone was found once. Additional DNA sequences in this sample encode the identical CDR3. The chain uses TRBV7-9 and TRBJ1-1; unclear D gene. The CDR3 sequence is 13 residues long. Germline V gene lookup returns CDR1 SEHNR and CDR2 FQNEAQ (reference sequence). Trimming removed 3 bases from V and 0 bases from J, with 5 bases in between. The CDR3 nucleotides are TGTGCCAGCAGCTTGGACTTGAACACTGAAGCTTTCTTT. Translation gives CASSLDLNTEAFF.

This clone was found once. The CDR3 protein is CASSPWTGGTEAFF. CDR3 nucleotide sequence: TGCGCCAGCAGCCCGTGGACAGGGGGCACTGAAGCTTTCTTT. The V call is TRBV5-1, the J call TRBJ1-1, with TRBD1 matching 10 bases. CDR3 length equals 14 residues. V was pared by 4 bases and J by 4 bases, with 4 bases of the junction left unmatched. CDR1 is SGHRS, CDR2 YFSETQ, per germline. Drawing the rest from reference TRBV5-1 and TRBJ1-1, the complete variable domain is KAGVTQTPRYLIKTRGQQVTLSCSPISGHRSVSWYQQTPGQGLQFLFEYFSETQRNKGNFPGRFSGRQFSNSRSEMNVSTLELGDSALYLCASSPWTGGTEAFFGQGTRLTVV.

The V gene is TRBV5-4, the J gene TRBJ2-5; 7 bases map to TRBD2. Germline CDR1 SGHNT, CDR2 YYREEE (reference sequence). The CDR3 totals 15 residues. Germline trimming cut 2 bases from V and 1 base from J; bases unmatched to any gene: 5. CDR3 residues: CASSFQAGRQETQYF. The CDR3 DNA reads TGTGCCAGCAGCTTCCAAGCGGGGCGCCAAGAGACCCAGTACTTC.

The V call is TRBV2, the J call TRBJ1-5; D is undetermined. Germline assignment: CDR1 SNHLY and CDR2 FYNNEI. V lost 3 bases to trimming and J lost 6 bases, with 12 bases between them. The CDR3 is made up of 14 amino acids. The CDR3 spells CASSDRRGFQPQHF. The CDR3 DNA is TGTGCCAGCAGTGATAGGAGAGGGTTTCAGCCCCAGCATTTT.

A few counts support this clone. V and J are TRBV19 and TRBJ1-1, with unresolved D. This CDR3 spans 13 amino acids. V was clipped by 6 bases and J by 3 bases, with 11 bases between them. Germline loops: CDR1 LNHDA, CDR2 SQIVND (reference sequence). CDR3 in DNA: TGTGCCAGTAGGGAAGGGAGGGACACTGAAGCTTTCTTT. Translation: CASREGRDTEAFF.

The chain is built from TRBV25-1 and TRBJ1-1; D gene uncertain. Trimming shortened V by 6 bases and J by 0 bases, and 5 bases separated the two germline ends. CDR3 size: 12 residues. Germline V gives CDR1 MGHDK, CDR2 SYGVNS. CDR3 protein: CASRRVNTEAFF. CDR3 coding DNA: TGTGCCAGCAGGAGGGTGAACACTGAAGCTTTCTTT. Full variable domain (rest looked up from reference TRBV25-1 and TRBJ1-1): EADIYQTPRYLVIGTGKKITLECSQTMGHDKMYWYQQDPGMELHLIHYSYGVNSTEKGDLSSESTVSRIRTEHFPLTLESARPSHTSQYLCASRRVNTEAFFGQGTRLTVV.

The chain uses TRBV6-4 and TRBJ2-1; 11 nucleotides match TRBD2. The CDR3 extends over 16 amino acids. Germline lookup yields CDR1 MRHNA and CDR2 SNTAGT. V lost 0 bases to trimming and J lost 4 bases; unmatched junction nucleotides: 2. DNA for the CDR3: TGTGCCAGCAGTGACTCGTCTAGCGGGGGGTACAATGAGCAGTTCTTC. The encoded protein is CASSDSSSGGYNEQFF.

The J gene is TRBJ2-5, the V gene TRBV18; 11 nucleotides agree with TRBD1. CDR1 and CDR2 from the germline V gene are KGHSH and LQKENI. This CDR3 contains 19 residues. J gave up 4 bases and V 3 bases, and 16 bases lay outside the gene matches. CDR3 protein: CASSPRMTGTGGYSETQYF. The CDR3 DNA follows: TGTGCCAGCTCACCTCGAATGACCGGGACAGGGGGTTATTCAGAGACCCAGTACTTC. Supplemented by reference TRBV18 and TRBJ2-5, the full variable domain reads NAGVMQNPRHLVRRRGQEARLRCSPMKGHSHVYWYRQLPEEGLKFMVYLQKENIIDESGMPKERFSAEFPKEGPSILRIQQVVRGDSAAYFCASSPRMTGTGGYSETQYFGPGTRLLVL.

The count of this clone is one. The genes are TRBV20-1 and TRBJ1-2, with 7 bases lining up with TRBD1. CDR1 DFQATT and CDR2 SNEGSKA come from the germline V gene (reference sequence). V lost 7 bases, J lost 4 bases, and 3 bases stayed unmatched. The length of the CDR3 is 11 residues. The CDR3 DNA is TGCAGTGTCGGGACAGTCTATGGCTACACCTTC. This encodes CSVGTVYGYTF.

The V gene is TRBV21-1, the J gene TRBJ1-1; TRBD1, as called in the table, went unchecked against the DNA. TRBV21-1 is termed a pseudogene. This CDR3 is built from 15 residues. The CDR3 reads CASSQDRQGGTEAFF. CDR3 coding DNA: TGTGCCAGCAGCCAAGACAGACAGGGCGGCACTGAAGCTTTCTTT.

V is TRBV5-4 and J is TRBJ2-7, with a tentative D call TRBD1 (5 bases). The CDR3 is 14 amino acids. Between the trimmed V and J ends, which lost 0 bases and 6 bases, there was a span of 13 bases. CDR1 and CDR2 (germline): SGHNT, YYREEE (reference sequence). This CDR3 is CASSLAAGSVEQYF. The CDR3 DNA sequence: TGTGCCAGCAGCTTGGCCGCAGGGTCGGTCGAGCAGTACTTC.

The V call is TRBV19, the J call TRBJ2-5; TRBD1 matches at 9 bases. Germline CDR1 LNHDA, CDR2 SQIVND (reference sequence). V lost 6 bases to trimming and J lost 3 bases; unmatched junction nucleotides: 8. The CDR3 length is 15 residues. The DNA for the CDR3 is TGTGCCAGTAGATACACCGGGACAGGGAAAGAGACCCAGTACTTC. Translation gives CASRYTGTGKETQYF.